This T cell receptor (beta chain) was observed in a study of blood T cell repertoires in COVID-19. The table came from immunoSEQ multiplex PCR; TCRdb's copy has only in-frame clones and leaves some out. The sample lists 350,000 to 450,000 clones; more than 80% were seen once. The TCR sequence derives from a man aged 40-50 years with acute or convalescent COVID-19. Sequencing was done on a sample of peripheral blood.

CDR3 region: CASSERQSSYNEQFF. The CDR3 DNA reads as TGTGCCAGCAGTGAACGACAGAGCTCCTACAATGAGCAGTTCTTC. V gene TRBV6-1 combines with J gene TRBJ2-1; D is possibly TRBD1 (5 bases). From germline, CDR1 is MNHNS and CDR2 SASEGT. V lost 2 bases and J 0 bases, leaving 8 bases between the germline ends. There are 15 residues in the CDR3.